Listed here are 26 T cell receptor beta chains from one sample, sequenced in a study of shared clonotypes between healthy human individuals. Sequenced by immunoSEQ multiplex PCR; TCRdb stores in-frame clones only, minus some. The repertoire includes about 2.2 million clones, just over 90% of them detected once, and about 1.7% sits in the top ten. CD45RO-negative cells were positively selected for CCR7, leaving out terminally differentiated effector memory CD45RA+ cells. Sequenced material: naive CD8+ T cells from PBMCs. These receptors originate from a man younger than 35 in good health. Some clones in this sample may be carry-over from other donors' samples.

The chain carries TRBV15 and TRBJ2-1, with a possible D match to TRBD1 (6 bases). The CDR3 contains 12 residues. V lost 3 bases to trimming and J lost 9 bases, with 9 bases between them. Germline V gene data show CDR1 as LNHNV and CDR2 as YYDKDF (reference sequence). The CDR3 coding sequence is TGTGCCACCAGCAGGGACAGTGGTGAGCAGTTCTTC. It codes for CATSRDSGEQFF.

This clone was recorded a few times. Other nucleotide sequences in the sample specify the same CDR3. The chain links TRBV4-1 to TRBJ2-7; 8 bases map to TRBD2. This CDR3 contains 14 residues. Looked up from germline, CDR1 is MGHRA and CDR2 is YSYEKL. V lost 2 bases, J lost 3 bases, and 3 bases stayed unmatched. The DNA for the CDR3 is TGCGCCAGCAGCCAAAGGCTAGCGGGCTACGAGCAGTACTTC. It encodes CASSQRLAGYEQYF.

To note about this clone: The junction differs from germline at one of its ends, possibly a read error. The chain links TRBV7-9 to TRBJ1-2; no clear D. From germline, CDR1 is SEHNR and CDR2 FQNEAQ (reference sequence). The CDR3 covers 9 residues. The CDR3 reads CASSTTRKF. CDR3 sequence (DNA): TGTGCCAGCAGCACCACACGCAAGTTC.

This clone was seen only a few times. The CDR3 is CASSHVDGELFF. The CDR3 DNA reads TGTGCCAGCAGCCATGTGGACGGGGAGCTGTTTTTT. The chain recombines TRBV4-2 with TRBJ2-2, with unresolved D. The CDR3 length is 12 residues. CDR1 is LGHNA, CDR2 YNFKEQ, per germline. Trimming took off 3 bases at V and 7 bases at J, with 6 bases between the two ends.

J is TRBJ2-1 and V is TRBV28, with a possible D match to TRBD2 (6 bases). Between the trimmed V and J ends, which lost 8 bases and 1 base, there was a span of 15 bases. The germline V gene has CDR1 MDHEN and CDR2 SYDVKM. This CDR3 spans 15 amino acids. CDR3 sequence reads: CASGNREPSYNEQFF. The CDR3 DNA sequence: TGTGCCAGCGGCAACCGGGAGCCTTCCTACAATGAGCAGTTCTTC.

About this clone itself: Within the sample, other DNA sequences also encode this same CDR3. The chain joins TRBV5-4 to TRBJ1-3, with D uncertain. The V gene lost 2 bases and the J gene lost 0 bases, with 6 bases spanning the gap. Germline CDR1 and CDR2: SGHNT and YYREEE (reference sequence). The CDR3 covers 14 residues. DNA of the CDR3: TGTGCCAGCAGCTTACGTAGCTCTGGAAACACCATATATTTT. Amino acid sequence: CASSLRSSGNTIYF. Based on the CDR3 plus reference TRBV5-4 and TRBJ1-3, the full variable domain is ETGVTQSPTHLIKTRGQQVTLRCSSQSGHNTVSWYQQALGQGPQFIFQYYREEENGRGNFPPRFSGLQFPNYSSELNVNALELDDSALYLCASSLRSSGNTIYFGEGSWLTVV.

The chain joins TRBV7-8 to TRBJ2-1, with TRBD2 matching over 8 bases. In germline, CDR1 is SGHVS, CDR2 FQNEAQ. The CDR3 has 15 residues. Trimming at V came to 5 bases and at J to 2 bases, leaving 5 bases not matched to a gene. This CDR3 reads CASSEIAGTYNEQFF. In DNA, the CDR3 is TGTGCCAGCAGCGAGATAGCGGGGACCTACAATGAGCAGTTCTTC.

Remarks on this clone: In the same sample, other DNA sequences code for this CDR3. The gene calls are TRBV27 and TRBJ2-6, with D unclear. CDR1 is MNHEY, CDR2 SMNVEV, per germline (reference sequence). Trimming took 0 bases from V and 0 from J, leaving 6 bases between them. This CDR3 has 16 amino acids. CDR3 in DNA: TGTGCCAGCAGTTTATCGAGCAGCTCTGGGGCCAACGTCCTGACTTTC. Protein sequence: CASSLSSSSGANVLTF.

The CDR3 spells CASRPLGAGPDYEQYF. The CDR3 DNA sequence: TGTGCCAGCAGACCTCTGGGGGCCGGGCCGGATTACGAGCAGTACTTC. The rearrangement links TRBV7-9 to TRBJ2-7; D may be TRBD1 (6 bases). Trimming removed 6 bases at V and 4 bases at J, with 22 bases between. The CDR3 is 16 residues long. From germline, CDR1 is SEHNR and CDR2 FQNEAQ (reference sequence).

Remarks on this clone: In the same sample, other DNA sequences code for this CDR3. The V call is TRBV27, the J call TRBJ1-1; 7 bases agree with TRBD1. The CDR3 is made up of 13 amino acids. The V gene's germline CDR1 is MNHEY and CDR2 SMNVEV (reference sequence). The J segment lost 5 bases and the V segment lost 7 bases, leaving 7 bases of the junction unmatched. CDR3 nucleotides: TGTGCCAGCACCTACAGGGGAGGGACTGAAGCTTTCTTT. Residues: CASTYRGGTEAFF.

The rearrangement uses TRBV6-5 and TRBJ1-4, with D hard to call. The CDR3 totals 14 residues. Germline CDR1 MNHEY, CDR2 SVGAGI. Trimming pared 2 bases from V and 5 bases from J, leaving 9 bases between. Here the CDR3 reads CASSYLRQNEKLFF. In nucleotides, the CDR3 is TGTGCCAGCAGTTACCTAAGGCAGAATGAAAAACTGTTTTTT.

The rearrangement links TRBV18 to TRBJ1-4; D is undetermined. The CDR3 is 13 residues long. CDR1 and CDR2 from the germline V gene are KGHSH and LQKENI. Trimming took 6 bases from V and 5 from J, leaving 10 bases between them. CDR3: CASSGSYNEKLFF. The CDR3 DNA reads as TGTGCCAGCTCGGGGAGCTACAATGAAAAACTGTTTTTT.

The J gene is TRBJ2-1, the V gene TRBV4-3; D not resolved. This CDR3 has 16 amino acids. V was trimmed by 7 bases and J by 5 bases, leaving 21 bases between them. Germline V gene data show CDR1 as LGHNA and CDR2 as YSLEER. CDR3 protein: CASKLTELEENNEQFF. The DNA for the CDR3 is TGCGCCAGCAAGCTCACGGAGCTAGAGGAGAACAATGAGCAGTTCTTC.

CDR3 sequence reads: CASSEGPTRTQPQHF. The CDR3 DNA is TGTGCCAGCAGTGAAGGACCTACTAGGACACAGCCCCAGCATTTT. V is TRBV6-1 and J is TRBJ1-5; possibly TRBD1 for D (5 bases). Per germline, CDR1 MNHNS and CDR2 SASEGT. The length of the CDR3 is 15 residues. V was pared by 1 base and J by 7 bases, with 14 bases between.

The J gene is TRBJ2-7, the V gene TRBV30; D uncertain. The CDR3 is made up of 12 amino acids. The V end was cut by 3 bases, the J end by 0 bases, with 6 bases between. Germline V lookup: CDR1 GTSNPN, CDR2 SVGIG (reference sequence). In DNA, the CDR3 is TGTGCCTGGAGCTGGACCTCCTACGAGCAGTACTTC. Amino acid sequence: CAWSWTSYEQYF. The full variable domain, completed using reference TRBV30 and TRBJ2-7, is SQTIHQWPATLVQPVGSPLSLECTVEGTSNPNLYWYRQAAGRGLQLLFYSVGIGQISSEVPQNLSASRPQDRQFILSSKKLLLSDSGFYLCAWSWTSYEQYFGPGTRLTVT.

The rearrangement uses TRBV28 and TRBJ2-7; TRBD2 matches at 9 bases. Germline values: CDR1 MDHEN, CDR2 SYDVKM. The V and J ends lost 7 bases and 3 bases, in that order; junction bases with no gene match: 10. The CDR3 sequence is 15 residues long. The CDR3: CASTPLGSGGYEQYF. The CDR3 DNA reads as TGTGCCAGCACGCCCCTGGGTAGCGGGGGCTACGAGCAGTACTTC.

V is TRBV11-2 and J is TRBJ1-5; D unresolved. The V and J ends lost 1 base and 4 bases respectively, with 8 bases between them. In germline, CDR1 is SGHAT, CDR2 FQNNGV. The CDR3 runs 14 residues. The CDR3, as DNA: TGTGCCAGCAGCTTAGTGGCGGAAAATCAGCCCCAGCATTTT. Protein product: CASSLVAENQPQHF.

This clone was seen once. The CDR3 is CASSYSLETQYF. CDR3 DNA sequence: TGTGCCAGCAGTTACTCACTGGAGACCCAGTACTTC. V gene TRBV6-5 combines with J gene TRBJ2-5; no clear D. Deletions cut 0 bases from V and 5 bases from J, with 4 bases between. CDR3 length equals 12 residues. The germline gives CDR1 MNHEY, CDR2 SVGAGI.

Concerning this clone itself: Within the sample, other DNA sequences also encode this same CDR3. The CDR3, as DNA: TGTGCCAGCAGTGAATTAGGGGTGGGCACTGAAGCTTTCTTT. It codes for CASSELGVGTEAFF. The rearrangement joins TRBV25-1 to TRBJ1-1; possibly TRBD1 for D (5 bases). V lost 1 base, J lost 4 bases, and 10 bases lay in between. This CDR3 has 14 residues. Germline-derived CDR1 and CDR2 are MGHDK and SYGVNS.

This clone was picked up a small number of times. The CDR3 region has the DNA TGTGCCAGCAGCGCGGACAGGGTGTATGAGCAGTTCTTC. Translation gives CASSADRVYEQFF. The chain links TRBV9 to TRBJ2-1, with 8 bases lining up with TRBD1. After removal of 3 bases from V and 8 bases from J, the junction contained 4 bases not matched to a gene. Germline V lookup: CDR1 SGDLS, CDR2 YYNGEE. The CDR3 covers 13 residues. Drawing the rest from reference TRBV9 and TRBJ2-1, the complete variable domain is DSGVTQTPKHLITATGQRVTLRCSPRSGDLSVYWYQQSLDQGLQFLIQYYNGEERAKGNILERFSAQQFPDLHSELNLSSLELGDSALYFCASSADRVYEQFFGPGTRLTVL.

This chain uses TRBV4-2 with TRBJ1-2; the D gene is possibly TRBD1 (6 bases). The germline CDR1 and CDR2 sequences are LGHNA and YNFKEQ. Trimming left V 0 bases short and J 3 bases short, with 11 bases between. The CDR3 totals 15 residues. CDR3 protein: CASSQESGAHYGYTF. The CDR3, as DNA: TGTGCCAGCAGCCAAGAGTCAGGGGCTCACTATGGCTACACCTTC.

CDR3 sequence (DNA): TGTGCCAGCAGCTATGAATTAGAGGCGGGGCAGTACTTC. Its translation is CASSYELEAGQYF. V gene TRBV5-6 combines with J gene TRBJ2-7; D possibly corresponds to TRBD2 (5 bases). This CDR3 is built from 13 residues. Trimming removed 3 bases at V and 9 bases at J, with 16 bases between. CDR1 SGHDT and CDR2 YYEEEE come from the germline V gene.

In this sample, this clone turned up a few times. Other DNA sequences of this sample code for an identical CDR3. The chain couples TRBV7-3 to TRBJ2-3; the D gene is possibly TRBD2 (5 bases). CDR1 is SGHTA and CDR2 is FQGTGA in the germline V gene. The V gene lost 0 bases and the J gene lost 0 bases, with 7 bases spanning the gap. This CDR3 is 15 amino acids long. The CDR3 DNA sequence: TGTGCCAGCAGCTTAACCGGACTCAGCACAGATACGCAGTATTTT. Protein: CASSLTGLSTDTQYF.

This clone was recorded only once. The chain has TRBV6-5 and TRBJ1-2, with 10 bases matching TRBD1. The germline CDR1 and CDR2 sequences are MNHEY and SVGAGI. The CDR3 loop spans 15 amino acids. V shed 2 bases and J 0 bases; nucleotides not matched to a gene: 0. This CDR3 is CASSYGQGANYGYTF. DNA for the CDR3: TGTGCCAGCAGTTACGGACAGGGGGCTAACTATGGCTACACCTTC.

The chain has TRBV6-1 and TRBJ2-3; tentatively, D is TRBD2 (6 bases). The ends were cut back, 8 bases at V and 1 base at J, with 10 bases in the middle. This CDR3 has 13 amino acids. Germline V gives CDR1 MNHNS, CDR2 SASEGT. CDR3 amino acids: CASRRDRTDTQYF. DNA of the CDR3: TGTGCCAGCCGGCGGGATCGCACAGATACGCAGTATTTT.

V usage is TRBV4-1 and J usage is TRBJ2-7, with 11 bases matching TRBD1. V dropped 3 bases and J dropped 0; count of bases not matched to a gene: 4. CDR3 size: 16 residues. Germline V gene sequence: CDR1 MGHRA, CDR2 YSYEKL. DNA of the CDR3: TGCGCCAGCAGCCACTGGGGGACAGGGGGCTCCTACGAGCAGTACTTC. This sequence encodes CASSHWGTGGSYEQYF.